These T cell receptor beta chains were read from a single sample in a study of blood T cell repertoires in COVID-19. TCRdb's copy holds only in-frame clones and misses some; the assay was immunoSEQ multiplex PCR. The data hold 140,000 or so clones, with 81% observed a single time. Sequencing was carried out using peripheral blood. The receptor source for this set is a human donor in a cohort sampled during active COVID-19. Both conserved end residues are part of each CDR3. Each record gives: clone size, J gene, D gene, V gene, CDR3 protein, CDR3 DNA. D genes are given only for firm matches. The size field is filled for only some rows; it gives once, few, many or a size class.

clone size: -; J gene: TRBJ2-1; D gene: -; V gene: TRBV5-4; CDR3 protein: CASSPGGAGSYNEQFF; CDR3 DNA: TGTGCCAGCAGCCCCGGGGGAGCGGGCTCCTACAATGAGCAGTTCTTC
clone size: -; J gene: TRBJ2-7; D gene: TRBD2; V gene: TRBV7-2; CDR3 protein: CASSMMLAENEQYF; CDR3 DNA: TGTGCCAGCAGCATGATGCTAGCGGAAAACGAGCAGTACTTC
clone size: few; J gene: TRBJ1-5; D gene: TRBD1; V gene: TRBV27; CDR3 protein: CASSSAFRGREQPQHF; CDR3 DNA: TGTGCCAGCAGTTCAGCATTCAGGGGGCGGGAGCAGCCCCAGCATTTT
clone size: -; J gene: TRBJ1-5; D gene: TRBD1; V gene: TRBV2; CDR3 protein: CAFGTERDQPQHF; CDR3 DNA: TGTGCCTTTGGGACAGAGAGGGATCAGCCCCAGCATTTT
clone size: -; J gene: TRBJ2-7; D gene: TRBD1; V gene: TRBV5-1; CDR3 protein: CASSFGTGEPYEQYF; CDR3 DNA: TGCGCCAGCAGCTTTGGGACAGGTGAACCCTACGAGCAGTACTTC
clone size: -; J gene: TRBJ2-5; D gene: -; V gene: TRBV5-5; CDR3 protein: CASSPDLYQETQYF; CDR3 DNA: TGTGCCAGCAGCCCCGACTTATACCAAGAGACCCAGTACTTC
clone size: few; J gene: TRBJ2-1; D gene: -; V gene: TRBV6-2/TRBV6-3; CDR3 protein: CASSYSGHEQFF; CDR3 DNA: TGTGCCAGCAGTTACTCGGGGCATGAGCAGTTCTTC
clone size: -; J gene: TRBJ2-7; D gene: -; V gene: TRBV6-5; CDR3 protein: CASSRGAYEQYF; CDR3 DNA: TGTGCCAGCAGCAGGGGAGCCTACGAGCAGTACTTC
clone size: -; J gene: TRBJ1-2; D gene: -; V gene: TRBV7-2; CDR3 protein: CASSLGGQGRANYGYTF; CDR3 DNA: TGTGCCAGCAGCTTAGGGGGCCAGGGAAGGGCTAACTATGGCTACACCTTC
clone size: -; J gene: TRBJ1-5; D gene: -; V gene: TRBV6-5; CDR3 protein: CATHMSGQPQHF; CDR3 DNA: TGTGCCACTCACATGAGCGGTCAGCCCCAGCATTTT
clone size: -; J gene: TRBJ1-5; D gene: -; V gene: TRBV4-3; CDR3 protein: CASSLEGGDQPQHF; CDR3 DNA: TGCGCCAGCAGCCTAGAGGGGGGAGATCAGCCCCAGCATTTT
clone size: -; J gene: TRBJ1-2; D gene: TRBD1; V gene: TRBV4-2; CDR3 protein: CASRRQGDYGYTF; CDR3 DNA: TGTGCCAGCAGGAGACAGGGGGACTATGGCTACACCTTC
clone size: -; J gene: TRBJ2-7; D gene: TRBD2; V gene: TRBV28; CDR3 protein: CASTRGGWNEQYF; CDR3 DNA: TGTGCCAGCACTCGGGGAGGGTGGAACGAGCAGTACTTC
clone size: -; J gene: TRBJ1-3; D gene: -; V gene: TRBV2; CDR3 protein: CASSATETRNTIYF; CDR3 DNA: TGTGCCAGCAGTGCAACAGAGACAAGAAACACCATATATTTT
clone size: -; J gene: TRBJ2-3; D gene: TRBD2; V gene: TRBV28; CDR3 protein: CASTLLAGNTDTQYF; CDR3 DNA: TGTGCCAGCACCCTACTAGCGGGTAACACAGATACGCAGTATTTT
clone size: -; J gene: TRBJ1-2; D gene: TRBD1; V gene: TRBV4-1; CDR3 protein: CASSQLARGLGYTF; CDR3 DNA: TGCGCCAGCAGCCAATTGGCCAGGGGGCTTGGCTACACCTTC
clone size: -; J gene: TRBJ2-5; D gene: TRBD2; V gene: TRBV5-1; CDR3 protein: CASSSLAGGQETQYF; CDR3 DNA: TGCGCCAGCAGTAGTTTGGCGGGAGGACAAGAGACCCAGTACTTC
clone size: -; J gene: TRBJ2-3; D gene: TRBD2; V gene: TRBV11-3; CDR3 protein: CASSPGLAGGLDTQYF; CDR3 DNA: TGTGCCAGCAGCCCCGGACTAGCGGGAGGCTTGGATACGCAGTATTTT
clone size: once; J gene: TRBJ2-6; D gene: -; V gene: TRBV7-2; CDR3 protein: CASSLRRMQVDSGANVLTF; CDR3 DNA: TGTGCCAGCAGCTTAAGGAGGATGCAGGTGGACTCTGGGGCCAACGTCCTGACTTTC
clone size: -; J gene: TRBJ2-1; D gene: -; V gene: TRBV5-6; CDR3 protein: CATLILGGSYNEQFF; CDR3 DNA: TGTGCCACCCTTATCTTGGGGGGCTCCTACAATGAGCAGTTCTTC
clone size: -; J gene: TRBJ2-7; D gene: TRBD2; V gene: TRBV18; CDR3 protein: CASSRLAASYEQYF; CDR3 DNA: TGTGCCAGCTCAAGACTAGCGGCCTCCTACGAGCAGTACTTC
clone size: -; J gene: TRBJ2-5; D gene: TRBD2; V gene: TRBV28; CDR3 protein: CASSFRTSGSGETQYF; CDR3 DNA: TGTGCCAGCAGTTTCCGGACTAGCGGGAGTGGAGAGACCCAGTACTTC
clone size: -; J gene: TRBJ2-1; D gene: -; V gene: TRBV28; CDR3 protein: CASSLMGGGGTYNEQFF; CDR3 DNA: TGTGCCAGCAGTTTAATGGGGGGTGGCGGGACGTACAATGAGCAGTTCTTC
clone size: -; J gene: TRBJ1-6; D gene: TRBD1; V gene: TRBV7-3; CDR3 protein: CASSLDRGNSPLHF; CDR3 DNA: TGTGCCAGCAGCTTAGACAGGGGAAATTCACCCCTCCACTTT
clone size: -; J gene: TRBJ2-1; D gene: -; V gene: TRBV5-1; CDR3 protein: CASSEGTGAYNEQFF; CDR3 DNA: TGCGCCAGCAGCGAAGGGACGGGGGCCTACAATGAGCAGTTCTTC
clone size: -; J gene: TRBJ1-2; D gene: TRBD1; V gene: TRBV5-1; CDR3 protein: CASSYLTGGDGYTF; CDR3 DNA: TGCGCCAGCAGCTATCTAACAGGGGGCGATGGCTACACCTTC
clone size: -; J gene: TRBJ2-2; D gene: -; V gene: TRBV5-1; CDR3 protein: CASSSRRGRGSTGELFF; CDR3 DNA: TGCGCCAGCAGCTCTCGCCGGGGGCGCGGGAGCACCGGGGAGCTGTTTTTT
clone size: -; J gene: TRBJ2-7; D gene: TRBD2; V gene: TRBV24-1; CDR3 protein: CATSGPGLAGGPSSYEQYF; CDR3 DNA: TGTGCCACCAGTGGTCCGGGACTAGCGGGAGGGCCGAGCTCCTACGAGCAGTACTTC
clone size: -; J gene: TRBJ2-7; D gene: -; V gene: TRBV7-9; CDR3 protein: CASRLTGPGLGEQYF; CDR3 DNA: TGTGCCAGCAGATTAACAGGGCCGGGGTTGGGCGAGCAGTACTTC
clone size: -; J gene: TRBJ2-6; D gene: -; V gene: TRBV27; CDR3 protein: CASSTQQGSSGANVLTF; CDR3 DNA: TGTGCCAGCAGTACCCAACAGGGATCCTCTGGGGCCAACGTCCTGACTTTC
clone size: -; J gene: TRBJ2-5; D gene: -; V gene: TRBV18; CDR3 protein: CASSPRNFVSGQETQYF; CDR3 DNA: TGTGCCAGCTCACCACGTAATTTTGTGTCAGGGCAAGAGACCCAGTACTTC
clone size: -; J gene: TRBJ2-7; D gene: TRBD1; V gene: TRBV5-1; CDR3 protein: CASSLRTGGEQYF; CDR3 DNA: TGCGCCAGCAGCTTGAGGACAGGGGGCGAGCAGTACTTC